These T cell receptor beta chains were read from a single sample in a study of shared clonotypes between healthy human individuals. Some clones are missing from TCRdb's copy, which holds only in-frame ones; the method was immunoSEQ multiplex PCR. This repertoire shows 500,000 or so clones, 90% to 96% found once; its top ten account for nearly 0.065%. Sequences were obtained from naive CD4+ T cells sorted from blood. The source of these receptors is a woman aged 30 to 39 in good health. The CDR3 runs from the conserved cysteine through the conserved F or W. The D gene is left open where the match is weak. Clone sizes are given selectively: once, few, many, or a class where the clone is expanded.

cdr3_aa: CASSAGREPYTDTQYF; cdr3_nt: TGCGCCAGCAGCGCCGGGCGGGAGCCCTACACAGATACGCAGTATTTT; j_call: TRBJ2-3; v_call: TRBV5-1; clone_size: NA; d_call: TRBD2
cdr3_aa: CASSEGTGYGEQFF; cdr3_nt: TGTGCCAGCAGTGAAGGGACTGGCTATGGTGAGCAGTTCTTC; j_call: TRBJ2-1; v_call: TRBV2; clone_size: NA; d_call: NA
cdr3_aa: CASSQLEYEQYF; cdr3_nt: TGTGCCAGCAGTCAACTCGAGTACGAGCAGTACTTC; j_call: TRBJ2-7; v_call: TRBV2; clone_size: NA; d_call: NA
cdr3_aa: CASRRTGGGNTIYF; cdr3_nt: TGCGCCAGCAGGCGAACAGGGGGAGGAAACACCATATATTTT; j_call: TRBJ1-3; v_call: TRBV4-1; clone_size: NA; d_call: TRBD1
cdr3_aa: CASSRGGPSYEQYF; cdr3_nt: TGCGCCAGCAGCCGCGGGGGCCCCTCCTACGAGCAGTACTTC; j_call: TRBJ2-7; v_call: TRBV4-1; clone_size: once; d_call: NA
cdr3_aa: CASSPTGSTNEKLFF; cdr3_nt: TGTGCCAGCAGCCCAACAGGATCAACTAATGAAAAACTGTTTTTT; j_call: TRBJ1-4; v_call: TRBV7-9; clone_size: NA; d_call: NA
cdr3_aa: CASSYSPGSQETQYF; cdr3_nt: TGTGCCAGCAGTTACTCTCCAGGGTCCCAAGAGACCCAGTACTTC; j_call: TRBJ2-5; v_call: TRBV6-5; clone_size: NA; d_call: NA
cdr3_aa: CASSLGQARYEQYF; cdr3_nt: TGCGCCAGCAGCCTTGGACAGGCGCGCTACGAGCAGTACTTC; j_call: TRBJ2-7; v_call: TRBV4-1; clone_size: NA; d_call: TRBD1
cdr3_aa: CASSIYNRIAEGEQFF; cdr3_nt: TGTGCCAGCAGCATATACAACCGAATAGCGGAGGGTGAGCAGTTCTTC; j_call: TRBJ2-1; v_call: TRBV7-2; clone_size: NA; d_call: NA
cdr3_aa: CASSTRRDYETQYF; cdr3_nt: TGTGCCAGCTCAACGCGCAGGGATTACGAGACCCAGTACTTC; j_call: TRBJ2-5; v_call: TRBV18; clone_size: NA; d_call: NA
cdr3_aa: CASSRDRYEQYF; cdr3_nt: TGTGCCAGCAGTAGAGACAGATACGAGCAGTACTTC; j_call: TRBJ2-7; v_call: TRBV6-1; clone_size: NA; d_call: NA
cdr3_aa: CASSGVHSGANVLTF; cdr3_nt: TGTGCCAGCAGTGGAGTCCACTCTGGGGCCAACGTCCTGACTTTC; j_call: TRBJ2-6; v_call: TRBV2; clone_size: NA; d_call: NA
cdr3_aa: CASSRGQGHSNQETQYF; cdr3_nt: TGTGCCAGCTCACGGGGACAGGGACATTCTAACCAGGAGACCCAGTACTTC; j_call: TRBJ2-5; v_call: TRBV18; clone_size: NA; d_call: TRBD1
cdr3_aa: CASSQDWTGRLQPQHF; cdr3_nt: TGCGCCAGCAGCCAAGATTGGACAGGGCGTTTACAGCCCCAGCATTTT; j_call: TRBJ1-5; v_call: TRBV4-1; clone_size: NA; d_call: TRBD1
cdr3_aa: CASSLQGGGTNEKLFF; cdr3_nt: TGCGCCAGCAGCCTCCAGGGAGGGGGCACTAATGAAAAACTGTTTTTT; j_call: TRBJ1-4; v_call: TRBV4-1; clone_size: NA; d_call: TRBD1
cdr3_aa: CASSKGTRAGNEQFF; cdr3_nt: TGTGCCAGCAGCAAAGGCACCAGGGCGGGCAATGAGCAGTTCTTC; j_call: TRBJ2-1; v_call: TRBV5-8; clone_size: NA; d_call: NA
cdr3_aa: CASSEVRDSSTDTQYF; cdr3_nt: TGTGCCAGCAGTGAAGTTCGGGATTCCTCCACAGATACGCAGTATTTT; j_call: TRBJ2-3; v_call: TRBV6-1; clone_size: NA; d_call: NA
cdr3_aa: CASSFDRVSNQPQHF; cdr3_nt: TGTGCCAGCAGTTTCGACAGGGTTAGCAATCAGCCCCAGCATTTT; j_call: TRBJ1-5; v_call: TRBV28; clone_size: NA; d_call: TRBD1
cdr3_aa: CSVMDRSNQPQHF; cdr3_nt: TGCAGCGTGATGGACAGGAGCAATCAGCCCCAGCATTTT; j_call: TRBJ1-5; v_call: TRBV29-1; clone_size: NA; d_call: TRBD1
cdr3_aa: CASRTGSSYEQYF; cdr3_nt: TGCGCCAGCAGAACAGGGAGCTCCTACGAGCAGTACTTC; j_call: TRBJ2-7; v_call: TRBV5-1; clone_size: NA; d_call: NA
cdr3_aa: CASSLGQLYGYTF; cdr3_nt: TGTGCCAGCAGTTTAGGCCAGCTCTATGGCTACACCTTC; j_call: TRBJ1-2; v_call: TRBV28; clone_size: NA; d_call: NA
cdr3_aa: CASSTGQDSNQPQHF; cdr3_nt: TGTGCCAGTAGTACAGGACAGGATAGCAATCAGCCCCAGCATTTT; j_call: TRBJ1-5; v_call: TRBV19; clone_size: NA; d_call: TRBD1
cdr3_aa: CASRGQINQPQHF; cdr3_nt: TGTGCCAGCAGAGGACAGATCAATCAGCCCCAGCATTTT; j_call: TRBJ1-5; v_call: TRBV28; clone_size: NA; d_call: NA
cdr3_aa: CASSAQVAAGELFF; cdr3_nt: TGTGCCAGCAGTGCACAGGTGGCTGCCGGGGAGCTGTTTTTT; j_call: TRBJ2-2; v_call: TRBV28; clone_size: NA; d_call: NA
cdr3_aa: CASNNFNFWASVHEKLFF; cdr3_nt: TGTGCCAGCAATAACTTTAACTTTTGGGCCTCGGTCCATGAAAAACTGTTTTTT; j_call: TRBJ1-4; v_call: TRBV28; clone_size: NA; d_call: NA
cdr3_aa: CASSAQTGLGNTIYF; cdr3_nt: TGTGCCAGCAGCGCCCAAACCGGGCTGGGAAACACCATATATTTT; j_call: TRBJ1-3; v_call: TRBV9; clone_size: once; d_call: NA
cdr3_aa: CASSLIRVDGNTIYF; cdr3_nt: TGTGCCAGCAGCCTAATTCGGGTGGATGGAAACACCATATATTTT; j_call: TRBJ1-3; v_call: TRBV7-9; clone_size: NA; d_call: NA
cdr3_aa: CASSPAGARTDTQYF; cdr3_nt: TGTGCCAGCTCACCAGCGGGAGCGAGGACAGATACGCAGTATTTT; j_call: TRBJ2-3; v_call: TRBV18; clone_size: NA; d_call: TRBD2
cdr3_aa: CASSYRQGLRTDTQYF; cdr3_nt: TGTGCCAGCAGTTACAGGCAGGGGCTACGCACAGATACGCAGTATTTT; j_call: TRBJ2-3; v_call: TRBV6-6; clone_size: once; d_call: NA
cdr3_aa: CASSQYRGDYEQYF; cdr3_nt: TGTGCCAGCAGCCAGTACAGGGGGGACTACGAGCAGTACTTC; j_call: TRBJ2-7; v_call: TRBV5-4; clone_size: NA; d_call: TRBD1
cdr3_aa: CASSMGGTMNTEAFF; cdr3_nt: TGTGCCAGTAGTATGGGCGGGACCATGAACACTGAAGCTTTCTTT; j_call: TRBJ1-1; v_call: TRBV19; clone_size: once; d_call: NA
cdr3_aa: CSVEETGGYGYTF; cdr3_nt: TGCAGCGTTGAAGAGACAGGAGGCTATGGCTACACCTTC; j_call: TRBJ1-2; v_call: TRBV29-1; clone_size: NA; d_call: NA
cdr3_aa: CASSSHSGSGCEQYF; cdr3_nt: TGTGCCAGCAGTTCCCATAGCGGGAGCGGGTGCGAGCAGTACTTC; j_call: TRBJ2-7; v_call: TRBV28; clone_size: NA; d_call: TRBD2
cdr3_aa: CASSLGAQETQYF; cdr3_nt: TGTGCCAGCAGTTTAGGGGCTCAAGAGACCCAGTACTTC; j_call: TRBJ2-5; v_call: TRBV28; clone_size: NA; d_call: NA
cdr3_aa: CASSPPRVPYEQYF; cdr3_nt: TGTGCCAGCAGCCCCCCCAGGGTCCCCTACGAGCAGTACTTC; j_call: TRBJ2-7; v_call: TRBV28; clone_size: NA; d_call: NA